This TCR beta chain derives from a study of molecular identifiers for immune sequencing clone quantification. Overall study findings and caveats: It was shown that clones above 20 RNA copies held over 97% of effector molecules, but under 1% in naive cells.

Making the bulk TCR libraries relied on previously described methods and listed TCR primers. TCRdb reprocessed the PCR reads with MiXCR, giving one entry per CDR3 protein. The sample holds a few hundred thousand distinct CDR3 sequences, roughly a quarter seen once. Germline V gives CDR1 SGHAT, CDR2 FQNNGV. The CDR3 contains 15 residues. On this clonotype: What it binds is unknown. The junction and the germline gene differ at one end; a read error may be behind it.

This TCR was recovered from a human donor in good health. Some libraries in this study had Jurkat cell RNA spiked in. Sequenced sample: naive CD8+ T cells from blood, with Jurkat cell RNA spiked in. The subset: FACS-sorted CD8+CD4-CCR7+CD45RA+ naive T cells. J is TRBJ1-5 and V is TRBV11-2, with D tentatively TRBD1 (6 bases). DNA for the CDR3: TGTGCCAGCAGTTTTGGACAGTATAGCAATCAGCCCCAGCAATTT. It translates to CASSFGQYSNQPQQF.